This T cell receptor beta chain was sequenced in a study of CD4 T cells in relation to SARS-CoV-2 and coronaviruses. With regard to this clone: What it binds is unknown.

TCRdb's copy holds only in-frame clones and misses some; the assay was immunoSEQ multiplex PCR. The sample lists 43,000 or so clones, 82% occurring once. V was trimmed by 1 base and J by 10 bases, leaving 31 bases between them. CDR3 length: 19 residues. Germline loops: CDR1 PRHDT, CDR2 FYEKMQ (reference sequence). Sequenced sample: naive CD4+ T cells from PBMCs, cultured in vitro. Documented subset: naive CD4+ T cells isolated by negative enrichment. The TCR sequence derives from an adult with COVID-19. V gene TRBV13 combines with J gene TRBJ1-1; D may be TRBD1 (6 bases). The CDR3 here is CASSLDSRGGLLSSSVAFF. For the CDR3, the DNA is TGTGCCAGCAGCTTAGACTCGAGAGGGGGATTACTCTCTTCTAGTGTAGCTTTCTTT.